This T cell receptor beta chain was profiled in a study of metastatic and nonmetastatic thyroid tumors. Overall study: The authors compared repertoires across blood and tumor or nodule tissue from malignant and benign thyroid patients.

With respect to this clone: The target antigen is unknown.

Trimming removed 4 bases at V and 8 bases at J, with 12 bases between. CDR1 and CDR2 from the germline V gene are SGHRS and YFSETQ. This CDR3 region has 12 residues. The authors' processing: Built for papillary thyroid cancer, a distant-metastasis classifier drew on CDR3 differences across clinicopathological groups. MiXCR was used by TCRdb to re-call the PCR reads. In this record, the V and J calls reflect TCRdb's handling and not the investigators' own analysis. The table shows about 27,000 clones, with about 15% occurring only once. Every patient underwent thyroid surgery untreated. Overall study findings and caveats: Reported TCR beta diversity, measured in blood and tumor, was significantly higher for malignant thyroid tumors than for benign nodules.

This TCR was recovered from a male donor with papillary thyroid cancer or a benign thyroid nodule (not recorded which). Some clones in this sample may be carry-over from other donors' samples. The gene calls are TRBV5-1 and TRBJ1-1; D ambiguous. The sample consisted of blood. The CDR3 DNA follows: TGCGCCAGCAGCGATTCGACTGCAGAAGCTTTCTTT. Translation gives CASSDSTAEAFF. Together with reference TRBV5-1 and TRBJ1-1, the CDR3 gives the full variable domain: KAGVTQTPRYLIKTRGQQVTLSCSPISGHRSVSWYQQTPGQGLQFLFEYFSETQRNKGNFPGRFSGRQFSNSRSEMNVSTLELGDSALYLCASSDSTAEAFFGQGTRLTVV.